These 5 T cell receptor beta chains came from one sample sequenced in a study of blood T cell repertoires in COVID-19. Produced via immunoSEQ multiplex PCR; TCRdb's table is partial and in-frame only. Seen here are 150,000 to 200,000 clones, around 82% observed once, and the top ten hold roughly a tenth. The source material was peripheral blood. These receptors were obtained from a woman of 80 years or more with active or convalescent COVID-19.

The chain recombines TRBV5-1 with TRBJ2-2; D not certain. The germline V and J ends were trimmed by 0 bases and 4 bases, with 16 bases remaining between them. This CDR3 is 17 amino acids long. Germline assignment: CDR1 SGHRS and CDR2 YFSETQ. CDR3 region: CASSLVILGLVTGELFF. CDR3 bases: TGCGCCAGCAGCTTGGTAATTCTGGGCCTGGTCACCGGGGAGCTGTTTTTT.

The chain employs TRBV10-1 and TRBJ2-1; TRBD2 matches at 7 bases. CDR3 length: 16 residues. The germline V gene encodes CDR1 WNHNN and CDR2 SYGVQD (reference sequence). J gave up 9 bases and V 0 bases, and 11 bases lay outside the gene matches. CDR3 bases: TGCGCCAGCAGTGAGTCCCGGCGACTAGCTTACGCTGAGCAGTTCTTC. Its translation is CASSESRRLAYAEQFF.

The chain carries TRBV30 and TRBJ1-6, with a tentative D call TRBD1 (6 bases). The CDR3 is made up of 12 amino acids. Trimming removed 3 bases at V and 10 bases at J, with 10 bases between. Germline CDR1 is GTSNPN and CDR2 is SVGIG (reference sequence). The CDR3 DNA sequence: TGTGCCTGGAGCACAGGGAACTCACCCCTCCACTTT. It is translated as CAWSTGNSPLHF.

The rearrangement links TRBV27 to TRBJ1-1, with D unclear. V lost 6 bases, J lost 2 bases, and 10 bases lay in between. The CDR3 is made up of 13 amino acids. CDR1 and CDR2 (germline): MNHEY, SMNVEV (reference sequence). The CDR3: CASSVQRNTEAFF. DNA for the CDR3: TGTGCCAGCAGCGTACAGAGAAACACTGAAGCTTTCTTT.

The CDR3 sequence is CASSKGRRDWNSPLHF. The DNA of the CDR3 is TGTGCCAGCAGCAAAGGTCGGCGGGATTGGAATTCACCCCTCCACTTT. The chain recombines TRBV21-1 with TRBJ1-6. TRBV21-1 is reported as a pseudogene. The CDR3 loop spans 16 amino acids.